The 24 T cell receptor beta chains below come from one sample, sequenced in a study of T-cell memory formation after mild COVID-19. TCRdb fed the 5' RACE reads into MiXCR, producing one record per CDR3 protein. The table includes approximately 260,000 distinct CDR3 sequences, around 15% detected once. The specimen sequenced was PBMCs or a T cell subset sorted from them (not recorded which). The receptors stem from a man aged 18 to 35 who had mild COVID-19 (a few samples of this study predate the infection). Cell type and time point are not known.

This clonotype was recorded a few times. This chain joins TRBV2 and TRBJ1-1; D is undetermined. The CDR3 is 13 amino acids. Deletions cut 0 bases from V and 4 bases from J, with 6 bases between. Germline V lookup: CDR1 SNHLY, CDR2 FYNNEI. In DNA form, the CDR3 reads TGTGCCAGCAGTGAAGCAGCGGTCACTGAAGCTTTCTTT. Encoded protein: CASSEAAVTEAFF.

This chain connects TRBV3-1 to TRBJ2-7; D gene unclear. V lost 3 bases and J lost 6, with 6 bases in between. The CDR3 spans 11 residues. Germline V gene data show CDR1 as LGHDT and CDR2 as YNNKEL (reference sequence). The CDR3 protein is CASSQGGEQYV. CDR3 DNA: TGTGCCAGCAGCCAGGGCGGCGAGCAGTACGTC.

This clonotype was found a few times. The rearrangement links TRBV5-1 to TRBJ2-3; 7 bases line up with TRBD2. Germline lookup yields CDR1 SGHRS and CDR2 YFSETQ. The CDR3 extends over 16 amino acids. Losses at the gene ends were 4 bases for V and 2 bases for J; bases not matched to a gene: 10. CDR3 residues: CASSPLADPLTDTQYF. CDR3 sequence (DNA): TGCGCCAGCAGCCCCCTAGCGGACCCCCTCACAGATACGCAGTATTTT. Complete variable domain (other parts from reference TRBV5-1 and TRBJ2-3): KAGVTQTPRYLIKTRGQQVTLSCSPISGHRSVSWYQQTPGQGLQFLFEYFSETQRNKGNFPGRFSGRQFSNSRSEMNVSTLELGDSALYLCASSPLADPLTDTQYFGPGTRLTVL.

This rearrangement joins TRBV7-9 to TRBJ1-2; tentatively, D is TRBD1 (6 bases). V was clipped by 7 bases and J by 4 bases, with 7 bases between them. The CDR3 length is 11 residues. Germline V gene lookup returns CDR1 SEHNR and CDR2 FQNEAQ (reference sequence). CDR3 protein: CASTGVYGYTF. DNA for the CDR3: TGTGCCAGCACAGGGGTCTATGGCTACACCTTC. The full variable domain, its missing parts supplied by reference TRBV7-9 and TRBJ1-2, is DTGVSQNPRHKITKRGQNVTFRCDPISEHNRLYWYRQTLGQGPEFLTYFQNEAQLEKSRLLSDRFSAERPKGSFSTLEIQRTEQGDSAMYLCASTGVYGYTFGSGTRLTVV.

The sample holds a few counts of this clonotype. This chain connects TRBV20-1 to TRBJ2-3; no firm D call. Germline CDR1 reads DFQATT; CDR2 reads SNEGSKA (reference sequence). This CDR3 is built from 13 residues. The V and J ends lost 6 bases and 0 bases respectively, with 10 bases between them. The CDR3 DNA reads TGCAGTGCAAGGACGACTAGCACAGATACGCAGTATTTT. Its protein is CSARTTSTDTQYF.

CDR3 in DNA: TGTGCCAGCAGTGACCAGTGGACCGGTGAAGCTTTCTTT. Amino acid sequence: CASSDQWTGEAFF. J is TRBJ1-1 and V is TRBV6-4; D unresolved. The CDR3 is 13 amino acids. V dropped 2 bases and J dropped 7 bases, with 11 bases sitting between them. Germline CDR1 is MRHNA and CDR2 is SNTAGT.

This clonotype was found a few times. The chain employs TRBV6-5 and TRBJ1-1; no clear D gene. The CDR3 runs 11 residues. Per the germline V gene, CDR1 is MNHEY and CDR2 is SVGAGI. Trimming took 6 bases from V and 5 from J, leaving 7 bases between them. Here the CDR3 DNA reads TGTGCCAGCAGATCCCCGACTGAAGCTTTCTTT. Its protein is CASRSPTEAFF.

This clonotype was seen many times. This chain connects TRBV29-1 to TRBJ2-1; 9 bases match TRBD2. V gave up 0 bases and J gave up 6 bases; unmatched junction bases: 12. From germline, CDR1 is SQVTM and CDR2 ANQGSEA. CDR3 length equals 17 residues. CDR3 loop: CSVEDGRGGLVGNEQFF. CDR3 sequence (DNA): TGCAGCGTTGAAGATGGGCGGGGGGGCCTCGTAGGCAATGAGCAGTTCTTC.

This clonotype was recorded a few times. The CDR3 sequence: CSAPGQVQETQYF. CDR3 bases: TGCAGTGCTCCGGGACAGGTCCAAGAGACCCAGTACTTC. This chain uses TRBV20-1 with TRBJ2-5; 8 bases fit TRBD1. Germline trimming cut 5 bases from V and 1 base from J; bases unmatched to any gene: 3. Per the germline V gene, CDR1 is DFQATT and CDR2 is SNEGSKA (reference sequence). This CDR3 spans 13 amino acids.

The V call is TRBV6-5, the J call TRBJ2-2, with 7 bases fitting TRBD2. The V and J ends lost 4 bases and 3 bases, in that order; junction bases with no gene match: 8. This CDR3 spans 16 amino acids. The V gene's germline CDR1 is MNHEY and CDR2 SVGAGI. CDR3: CASSSRRAGDTGELFF. CDR3 nucleotide sequence: TGTGCCAGCAGTTCCCGCCGGGCGGGGGACACCGGGGAGCTGTTTTTT.

The chain couples TRBV20-1 to TRBJ2-7; tentatively, D is TRBD2 (6 bases). CDR1 and CDR2 (germline): DFQATT, SNEGSKA (reference sequence). The CDR3 spans 14 residues. V was trimmed by 0 bases and J by 2 bases, leaving 11 bases between them. The CDR3 spells CSARDLRGTYEQYF. CDR3 in DNA: TGCAGTGCTAGAGATCTCCGGGGGACCTACGAGCAGTACTTC.

This clonotype was recorded a few times. The chain recombines TRBV19 with TRBJ1-2, with unresolved D. Germline V CDR1 and CDR2: LNHDA, SQIVND (reference sequence). This CDR3 has 13 residues. Deletions cut 3 bases from V and 0 bases from J, with 5 bases between. The DNA of the CDR3 is TGTGCCAGTAGTATCGGGGCTAACTATGGCTACACCTTC. Translated: CASSIGANYGYTF.

The V call is TRBV4-3, the J call TRBJ2-2; TRBD1 matches 9 bases. CDR1 is LGHNA, CDR2 YSLEER, per germline. Trimming took 1 base from V and 1 from J; bases not matched to a gene: 4. This CDR3 has 17 amino acids. The CDR3 here is CASSQGRQGGNTGELFF. DNA for the CDR3: TGCGCCAGCAGCCAAGGGAGACAGGGGGGGAACACCGGGGAGCTGTTTTTT.

This clonotype showed up just a few times. V is TRBV2 and J is TRBJ2-4; tentatively, D is TRBD2 (6 bases). Germline CDR1 SNHLY, CDR2 FYNNEI. Trimming pared 5 bases from V and 10 bases from J, leaving 15 bases between. This CDR3 has 13 amino acids. Here the CDR3 reads CASSWSIGGIQYF. DNA of the CDR3: TGTGCCAGCAGTTGGAGTATCGGAGGGATTCAGTACTTC.

The chain combines TRBV12-3 or TRBV12-4 with TRBJ2-2; D gene uncertain. CDR3 size: 14 residues. V gave up 5 bases and J gave up 7 bases, with 14 bases separating them. CDR3 nucleotide sequence: TGTGCCAGCAGTCCAACGGCCTGGAACGGGGAGCTGTTTTTT. Translation gives CASSPTAWNGELFF.

This clonotype came up many times. V and J are TRBV5-1 and TRBJ2-7; D gene unclear. The V and J ends lost 0 bases and 1 base respectively, with 5 bases between them. The CDR3 runs 13 residues. Germline CDR1 reads SGHRS; CDR2 reads YFSETQ. The CDR3 loop is CASSLEGSYEQYV. In DNA, the CDR3 is TGCGCCAGCAGCTTGGAAGGTTCCTACGAGCAGTACGTC.

The chain combines TRBV20-1 with TRBJ2-4; D is unresolved. There are 13 residues in the CDR3. Germline assignment: CDR1 DFQATT and CDR2 SNEGSKA (reference sequence). The germline V and J ends were trimmed by 3 bases and 8 bases, with 14 bases remaining between them. This CDR3 reads CSASSEAAYIQYF. CDR3 nucleotides: TGCAGTGCTAGCTCAGAGGCCGCGTACATTCAGTACTTC.

V is TRBV14 and J is TRBJ2-3; TRBD2 matches at 11 bases. The CDR3 spans 16 residues. With 4 bases clipped from V and 2 bases from J, the junction kept 5 bases outside the gene matches. Germline V gene sequence: CDR1 SGHDN, CDR2 FVKESK. CDR3 DNA sequence: TGTGCCAGCAGCCCGATAGCGGGGGGGGACACAGATACGCAGTATTTT. Amino acid sequence: CASSPIAGGDTDTQYF.

The chain joins TRBV12-3 or TRBV12-4 to TRBJ2-1; D is perhaps TRBD2 (6 bases). The length of the CDR3 is 14 residues. V was shortened by 5 bases and J by 9 bases, with 17 bases between the two germline ends. CDR3 amino acids: CASSLQTRRGEQFF. The CDR3 nucleotides are TGTGCCAGCAGTCTCCAGACTAGAAGGGGTGAGCAGTTCTTC.

This clonotype was picked up a small number of times. This sequence joins TRBV9 and TRBJ1-5; unclear D gene. The germline CDR1 and CDR2 sequences are SGDLS and YYNGEE. Between the trimmed V and J ends, which lost 4 bases and 0 bases, there was a span of 11 bases. The CDR3 extends over 15 amino acids. The CDR3 sequence is CASSPDGDSNQPQHF. DNA for the CDR3: TGTGCCAGCAGCCCCGACGGTGATAGCAATCAGCCCCAGCATTTT.

The V and J genes are TRBV5-1 and TRBJ2-7; the match to TRBD1 covers 10 bases. Trimming took 4 bases from V and 6 from J; bases not matched to a gene: 4. CDR1 and CDR2 from the germline V gene are SGHRS and YFSETQ. This CDR3 has 13 amino acids. The CDR3 nucleotides are TGCGCCAGCAGCCGGGGACAGGGGAGCGAGCAGTACGTC. It translates to CASSRGQGSEQYV.

The chain recombines TRBV7-2 with TRBJ2-2, with D tentatively TRBD2 (5 bases). This CDR3 is built from 17 residues. V was cut by 5 bases and J by 3 bases, with 19 bases left in between. Germline-derived CDR1 and CDR2 are SGHTA and FQGNSA. The CDR3 DNA is TGTGCCAGCAGCCGACTGGGCCTAGCCACGTACACCGGGGAGCTGTTTTTT. Translation: CASSRLGLATYTGELFF.

This rearrangement joins TRBV5-1 to TRBJ2-5, with 10 bases that match TRBD2. This CDR3 has 15 residues. CDR1 and CDR2 (germline): SGHRS, YFSETQ. V dropped 0 bases and J dropped 5; count of bases not matched to a gene: 4. The CDR3 DNA reads as TGCGCCAGCAGCTTGGGAGTAGCGGGGGGCGAGACCCAGTACTTC. Protein product: CASSLGVAGGETQYF.

This clonotype occurred many times. This chain links TRBV20-1 with TRBJ1-2; D possibly corresponds to TRBD1 (6 bases). CDR3 length: 14 amino acids. V was trimmed by 1 base and J by 1 base, leaving 10 bases between them. The germline CDR1 and CDR2 sequences are DFQATT and SNEGSKA (reference sequence). The CDR3: CSARVGGGNYGYTF. CDR3 bases: TGCAGTGCTAGAGTGGGAGGGGGTAACTATGGCTACACCTTC.